Listed here are 12 T cell receptor beta chains from one sample, sequenced in a study of CD8 T cells in ankylosing spondylitis. MiXCR was run by TCRdb on the 5' RACE reads, yielding one entry per CDR3 protein. Here the sample spans approximately 30,000 distinct CDR3 sequences, 7.9% being singletons. Sequencing was done on a sample of blood. The receptors were gathered from a male donor with ankylosing spondylitis or in good health (not recorded which).

V gene TRBV11-3 combines with J gene TRBJ2-3; the match to TRBD2 covers 7 bases. CDR3 length: 14 residues. Germline V CDR1 and CDR2: SGHNT, YENEEA. V was pared by 5 bases and J by 6 bases, with 8 bases of the junction left unmatched. In DNA form, the CDR3 reads TGTGCCAGCAGCCCCGAGCGGGATTCGGATACGCAGTATTTT. As protein: CASSPERDSDTQYF.

This clonotype was found many times. The rearrangement joins TRBV10-3 to TRBJ2-2, with TRBD2 identical over 7 bases. J gave up 4 bases and V 7 bases, and 6 bases lay outside the gene matches. From germline, CDR1 is ENHRY and CDR2 SYGVKD. This CDR3 has 14 residues. The CDR3 nucleotides are TGTGCCATCAACGGGGGGAGTGGCACCGGGGAGCTGTTTTTT. Translated, it gives CAINGGSGTGELFF.

The sample holds a few counts of this clonotype. The chain carries TRBV28 and TRBJ2-3, with 7 bases that match TRBD2. Germline V gene lookup returns CDR1 MDHEN and CDR2 SYDVKM. V was pared by 4 bases and J by 7 bases, with 8 bases of the junction left unmatched. The CDR3 consists of 14 residues. The CDR3 sequence is CASSSRTSMNTQYF. Written as DNA, the CDR3 is TGTGCCAGCAGTTCAAGGACTAGTATGAATACGCAGTATTTT.

The rearrangement joins TRBV28 to TRBJ1-5; D is ambiguous. Trimming pared 6 bases from V and 4 bases from J, leaving 10 bases between. Germline CDR1 is MDHEN and CDR2 is SYDVKM. The CDR3 spans 13 residues. The CDR3 here is CASSYGFNQPQHF. CDR3 DNA sequence: TGTGCCAGCAGCTACGGGTTTAATCAGCCCCAGCATTTT.

This clonotype was detected many times. The genes are TRBV20-1 and TRBJ2-4; 7 bases fit TRBD2. The length of the CDR3 is 16 residues. CDR1 and CDR2 from the germline V gene are DFQATT and SNEGSKA (reference sequence). V trimming: 6 bases; J trimming: 8 bases; junction bases outside the gene matches: 19. DNA for the CDR3: TGCAGTGCCAGAACTCAAGGCAGCCCGGGGAGGGACATTCAGTACTTC. Protein: CSARTQGSPGRDIQYF.

The table lists this clonotype with a few counts. The V and J genes are TRBV28 and TRBJ1-2; D may be TRBD1 (6 bases). The CDR3 length is 12 residues. Germline values: CDR1 MDHEN, CDR2 SYDVKM. V lost 5 bases and J lost 8, with 12 bases in between. As DNA, the CDR3 is TGTGCCAGCAGTCCCGACAGGCGGGGCTACACCTTC. This encodes CASSPDRRGYTF.

In its sample, this clonotype was seen many times. V and J are TRBV12-3 or TRBV12-4 and TRBJ2-1, with TRBD2 identical over 10 bases. The trim removed 5 bases at V and 9 bases at J, leaving 10 bases unmatched. CDR3 length: 15 residues. The CDR3 sequence is CASSPPGLAGVEQFF. CDR3 DNA: TGTGCCAGCAGTCCCCCCGGGCTAGCGGGAGTTGAGCAGTTCTTC.

The rearrangement links TRBV4-2 to TRBJ2-5; TRBD1 matches at 10 bases. This CDR3 comprises 13 residues. The J segment lost 6 bases and the V segment lost 4 bases, leaving 2 bases of the junction unmatched. CDR1 is LGHNA, CDR2 YNFKEQ, per germline. The CDR3 loop reads CASSRGQGKTQYF. The DNA for the CDR3 is TGTGCCAGCAGCCGGGGACAGGGGAAGACCCAGTACTTC.

The gene calls are TRBV6-1 and TRBJ2-7; D is undetermined. Germline V gives CDR1 MNHNS, CDR2 SASEGT. This CDR3 contains 12 residues. V dropped 6 bases and J dropped 7 bases, with 13 bases sitting between them. The CDR3 loop is CASRIVPREQYF. In DNA form, the CDR3 reads TGTGCCAGCAGGATAGTCCCGCGGGAGCAGTACTTC.

The chain combines TRBV20-1 with TRBJ2-7, with a possible D match to TRBD2 (6 bases). The V gene lost 0 bases and the J gene lost 3 bases, with 12 bases spanning the gap. The CDR3 is made up of 14 amino acids. CDR1 and CDR2 (germline): DFQATT, SNEGSKA (reference sequence). CDR3 sequence reads: CSAREWRVGYEQYF. In DNA form, the CDR3 reads TGCAGTGCTAGAGAATGGAGGGTTGGCTACGAGCAGTACTTC.

This clonotype was observed at least ten times. The chain couples TRBV5-1 to TRBJ2-3; 7 bases line up with TRBD1. CDR3 size: 13 residues. V lost 5 bases, J lost 10 bases, and 10 bases stayed unmatched. Germline CDR1 SGHRS, CDR2 YFSETQ. CDR3 loop: CASSSDTGEAQYF. DNA for the CDR3: TGCGCCAGCAGTTCTGATACAGGGGAAGCGCAGTATTTT.

In its sample, this clonotype was seen many times. The chain has TRBV29-1 and TRBJ2-3, with 9 bases lining up with TRBD2. V shed 3 bases, J shed 2 bases, and the junction held 9 bases outside the gene matches. In germline, CDR1 is SQVTM, CDR2 ANQGSEA. This CDR3 region has 16 residues. CDR3 sequence (DNA): TGCAGCGTTGATTCTACAGCGGGGGGCCTCACAGATACGCAGTATTTT. It encodes CSVDSTAGGLTDTQYF.